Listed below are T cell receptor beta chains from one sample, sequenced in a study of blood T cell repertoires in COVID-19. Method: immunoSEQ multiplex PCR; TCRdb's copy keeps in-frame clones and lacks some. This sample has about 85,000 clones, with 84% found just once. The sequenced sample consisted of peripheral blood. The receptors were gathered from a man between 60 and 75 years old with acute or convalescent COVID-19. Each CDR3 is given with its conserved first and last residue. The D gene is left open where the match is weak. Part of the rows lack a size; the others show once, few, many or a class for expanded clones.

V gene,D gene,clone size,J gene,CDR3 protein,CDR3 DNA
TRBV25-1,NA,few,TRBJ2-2,CASSLHTGELFF,TGTGCCAGCAGCCTACACACCGGGGAGCTGTTTTTT
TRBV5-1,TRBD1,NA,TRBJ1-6,CASSLAGDRASPLHF,TGCGCCAGCAGCTTGGCTGGGGACAGGGCTTCACCCCTCCACTTT
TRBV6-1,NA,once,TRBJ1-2,CASSEWEGYTF,TGTGCCAGCAGTGAATGGGAGGGCTACACCTTC
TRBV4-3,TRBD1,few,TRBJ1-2,CASSQDIGGTIRGYTF,TGCGCCAGCAGCCAAGATATAGGGGGCACTATAAGAGGCTACACCTTC
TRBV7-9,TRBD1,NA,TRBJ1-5,CATATGNFGNQPQHF,TGTGCCACCGCGACAGGGAATTTTGGCAATCAGCCCCAGCATTTT
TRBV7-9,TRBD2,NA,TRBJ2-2,CASSPGLAGGTNTGELFF,TGTGCCAGCAGCCCGGGACTAGCGGGGGGTACGAACACCGGGGAGCTGTTTTTT
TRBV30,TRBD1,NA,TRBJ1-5,CASGTGPQPQHF,TGTGCCTCGGGGACAGGGCCTCAGCCCCAGCATTTT
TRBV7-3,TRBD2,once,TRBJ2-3,CASSLLAGGTDTQYF,TGTGCCAGCAGCTTACTAGCGGGGGGCACAGATACGCAGTATTTT
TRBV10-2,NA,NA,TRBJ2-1,CASSPLDSHYNEQFF,TGCGCCAGCTCTCCCCTCGACTCACACTACAATGAGCAGTTCTTC
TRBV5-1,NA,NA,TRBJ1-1,CASRLNRGPTEAFF,TGCGCCAGCAGATTGAATAGAGGGCCCACTGAAGCTTTCTTT
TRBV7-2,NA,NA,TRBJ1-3,CASSLDVRQGGNTIYF,TGTGCCAGCAGCTTAGATGTGCGGCAGGGCGGAAACACCATATATTTT
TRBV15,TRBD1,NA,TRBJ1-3,CATSRAWRQGALGGNTIYF,TGTGCCACCAGCAGGGCATGGCGACAGGGGGCTCTTGGTGGAAACACCATATATTTT
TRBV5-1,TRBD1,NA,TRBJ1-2,CASSPEGQANLGYTF,TGCGCCAGCAGCCCGGAGGGACAGGCGAACCTTGGCTACACCTTC
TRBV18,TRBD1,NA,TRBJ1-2,CASSPGQASDYGYTF,TGTGCCAGCTCACCAGGACAGGCGTCCGACTATGGCTACACCTTC
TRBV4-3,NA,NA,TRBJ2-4,CASSQGSDIQYF,TGCGCCAGCAGCCAAGGCTCAGACATTCAGTACTTC
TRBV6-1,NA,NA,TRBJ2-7,CASRSGLTEQYF,TGTGCCAGCAGATCGGGACTTACCGAGCAGTACTTC
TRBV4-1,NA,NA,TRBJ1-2,CASSPGLTLGYTF,TGCGCCAGCAGCCCAGGACTGACTCTGGGCTACACCTTC
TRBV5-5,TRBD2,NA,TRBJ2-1,CASSSLQLAGAYNEQFF,TGTGCCAGCAGCTCTCTTCAACTAGCGGGGGCGTACAATGAGCAGTTCTTC
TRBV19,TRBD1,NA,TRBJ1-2,CASSTLEGQGLNYGYTF,TGTGCCAGTAGTACCTTAGAAGGACAGGGACTCAACTATGGCTACACCTTC
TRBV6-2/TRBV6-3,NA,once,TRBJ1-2,CASSNAGYDGYTF,TGTGCCAGCAGTAACGCAGGGTACGATGGCTACACCTTC
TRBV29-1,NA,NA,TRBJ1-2,CSVVGDSLSGYTF,TGCAGCGTTGTTGGCGACAGTCTATCTGGCTACACCTTC
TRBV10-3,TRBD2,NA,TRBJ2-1,CAISERGGTAYNEQFF,TGTGCCATCAGTGAGCGGGGGGGTACGGCCTACAATGAGCAGTTCTTC